The present TCR beta chain was sequenced within a study of spatial heterogeneity in lung cancer. Study conclusions and caveats: Coverage of tumor T cells, an estimated figure, was roughly 7.2% for alpha and about 13% for beta chains. Counts that tracked tumor mutation counts were those of expanded intratumoral alpha and beta TCRs.

TCRdb called the 5' RACE reads again in MiXCR, with one record for every CDR3 protein. The profile shows 15,000 to 20,000 distinct CDR3 sequences, 9.5% to 10% of them singletons. This sample's time point: sample taken at primary tumor resection. V lost 2 bases, J lost 8 bases, and 4 bases lay in between. The CDR3 has 12 residues. In germline, CDR1 is LGHNT, CDR2 FRNRAP. In its sample, this clonotype was seen a few times. As yet, its antigen is unknown. This beta chain represents an off-target read in a library built for alpha chains; its size is of limited meaning. This chain joins TRBV12-5 and TRBJ2-6, with D unresolved. The clonotype comes from a female donor with early-stage non-small cell lung cancer. The sample was lung tumor tissue, taken at surgery. CDR3 coding DNA: TGTGCTAGTGGTTTGAGCCCCAACGTCCTGACTTTC. Translated: CASGLSPNVLTF.